The next 14 T cell receptor beta chains were all read from a single sample in a study of Graves' ophthalmopathy and Graves' hyperthyroidism. Scientists amplified the TCR beta CDR3 regions from RNA transcripts. First-round RT-PCR with HTBI primers preceded a second-round multiplex PCR. TCRdb re-analysed the multiplex PCR reads in MiXCR, keeping a single row per CDR3 protein. Here the sample spans roughly 400,000 distinct CDR3 sequences, approximately 18% being singletons. Material for sequencing was peripheral blood. These receptors came from an adult woman with stable Graves' hyperthyroidism.

This chain connects TRBV6-5 to TRBJ1-1; no clear D gene. This CDR3 has 15 residues. Per germline, CDR1 MNHEY and CDR2 SVGAGI. Trimming shortened V by 2 bases and J by 2 bases, and 12 bases separated the two germline ends. The CDR3 nucleotides read TGTGCCAGCAGTTACCGTGAACGGTCTAACACTGAAGCTTTCTTT. It is translated as CASSYRERSNTEAFF.

This clonotype was counted at least ten times. The chain couples TRBV28 to TRBJ1-3; 7 bases align to TRBD1. CDR1 is MDHEN, CDR2 SYDVKM, per germline. V lost 5 bases to trimming and J lost 4 bases; unmatched junction nucleotides: 5. The CDR3 contains 14 residues. Written as DNA, the CDR3 is TGTGCCAGCAGTACCGGGACAGCAGGAAACACCATATATTTT. Its translation is CASSTGTAGNTIYF.

This clonotype was picked up many times. This chain connects TRBV6-4 to TRBJ1-1; D remains unclear. Between the trimmed V and J ends, which lost 2 bases and 1 base, there was a span of 5 bases. This CDR3 region has 13 residues. Germline assignment: CDR1 MRHNA and CDR2 SNTAGT. The CDR3 loop reads CASSDGENTEAFF. The DNA for the CDR3 is TGTGCCAGCAGTGACGGAGAGAACACTGAAGCTTTCTTT.

This clonotype was seen ten or more times. A much larger clone lies a single base off, so this may be a read error. The V gene is TRBV6-5, the J gene TRBJ2-2; tentative D call: TRBD2 (5 bases). Looked up from germline, CDR1 is MNHEY and CDR2 is SVGAGI. The CDR3 has 17 residues. The CDR3: CASSYSFGPANTGELVF. CDR3 sequence (DNA): TGTGCCAGCAGTTACTCGTTTGGCCCCGCGAACACCGGGGAGCTGGTTTTT.

CDR3 amino acids: CASSSNKVYEQYF. The CDR3 DNA sequence: TGTGCCAGCAGTTCCAACAAGGTCTACGAGCAGTACTTC. This rearrangement joins TRBV6-2 or TRBV6-3 to TRBJ2-7; D ambiguous. Trimming left V 4 bases short and J 3 bases short, with 10 bases between. The CDR3 runs 13 residues. From germline, CDR1 is MNHEY and CDR2 SVGEGT.

This clonotype was recorded many times. The chain uses TRBV10-3 and TRBJ2-5; D not resolved. The length of the CDR3 is 15 residues. Germline CDR1 and CDR2: ENHRY and SYGVKD. Trimming took 0 bases from V and 1 from J, leaving 9 bases between them. The chain's CDR3 is CAISESRSPQETQYF. CDR3 bases: TGTGCCATCAGTGAGTCGAGGTCACCCCAAGAGACCCAGTACTTC.

This clonotype was counted many times. The chain is built from TRBV28 and TRBJ2-7; 8 bases align to TRBD2. Per germline, CDR1 MDHEN and CDR2 SYDVKM. CDR3 length equals 16 residues. The ends lost 6 bases at V and 2 bases at J; junction bases unmatched: 12. The CDR3 coding sequence is TGTGCCAGCAGCCCCCCCCCGACTAGCGCAGCCTACGAGCAGTACTTC. Translating gives CASSPPPTSAAYEQYF.

This clonotype showed up many times. V gene TRBV6-5 combines with J gene TRBJ1-1, with D hard to call. The CDR3 extends over 15 amino acids. Germline V gene sequence: CDR1 MNHEY, CDR2 SVGAGI. The V end was cut by 0 bases, the J end by 1 base, with 9 bases between. The CDR3: CASSYSITSNTEAFF. In DNA, the CDR3 is TGTGCCAGCAGTTACTCGATTACCTCGAACACTGAAGCTTTCTTT.

V and J are TRBV20-1 and TRBJ2-5, with TRBD2 matching over 10 bases. Germline CDR1 is DFQATT and CDR2 is SNEGSKA (reference sequence). Trimming at V came to 2 bases and at J to 4 bases, leaving 4 bases not matched to a gene. This CDR3 spans 14 amino acids. The CDR3 DNA sequence: TGCAGTGCTAGAACTAGCGGGAATAGAGAGACCCAGTACTTC. As protein: CSARTSGNRETQYF.

This clonotype was picked up one time. The chain is built from TRBV6-2 or TRBV6-3 and TRBJ2-7, with 14 bases identical to TRBD2. This CDR3 region has 16 residues. The germline V gene has CDR1 MNHEY and CDR2 SVGEGT. Trimming took 2 bases from V and 3 from J; bases not matched to a gene: 3. The CDR3, as DNA: TGTGCCAGCAGTTACGCGGGACTAGCGGGAGTCTACGAGCAGTACTTC. Protein sequence: CASSYAGLAGVYEQYF.

This clonotype occurred many times. V gene TRBV7-2 combines with J gene TRBJ2-2, with D unclear. The CDR3 extends over 16 amino acids. From germline, CDR1 is SGHTA and CDR2 FQGNSA. Deletions cut 2 bases from V and 0 bases from J, with 10 bases between. CDR3: CASSLQRGANTGELFF. The CDR3 coding sequence is TGTGCCAGCAGCTTACAGAGAGGCGCGAACACCGGGGAGCTGTTTTTT.

The sample holds many counts of this clonotype. The rearrangement uses TRBV12-3 or TRBV12-4 and TRBJ1-1; D gene ambiguous. The CDR3 spans 10 residues. Trimming removed 3 bases at V and 8 bases at J, with 4 bases between. The CDR3 here is CASSLGEAFF. The CDR3, as DNA: TGTGCCAGCAGTTTGGGAGAAGCTTTCTTT.

In its sample, this clonotype was seen many times. The chain links TRBV20-1 to TRBJ2-7; 8 bases line up with TRBD2. The germline CDR1 and CDR2 sequences are DFQATT and SNEGSKA (reference sequence). The CDR3 is made up of 14 amino acids. V lost 2 bases and J lost 7; bases outside the gene matches: 10. The CDR3 loop reads CSARTGTRSFEQYF. The DNA for the CDR3 is TGCAGTGCTAGAACCGGGACTAGGTCTTTTGAGCAGTACTTC.

This clonotype was picked up many times. V gene TRBV5-1 combines with J gene TRBJ2-7; D ambiguous. This CDR3 region has 12 residues. In germline, CDR1 is SGHRS, CDR2 YFSETQ. V lost 4 bases to trimming and J lost 6 bases, with 11 bases between them. CDR3 in DNA: TGCGCCAGCAGCGTGTCCAGAGGCGAGCAGTACTTC. Encoded protein: CASSVSRGEQYF. Looking up the rest from reference TRBV5-1 and TRBJ2-7 gives the full variable domain: KAGVTQTPRYLIKTRGQQVTLSCSPISGHRSVSWYQQTPGQGLQFLFEYFSETQRNKGNFPGRFSGRQFSNSRSEMNVSTLELGDSALYLCASSVSRGEQYFGPGTRLTVT.